These T cell receptor beta chains were read from a single sample in a study of post-analysis software for immune sequencing data. TCRdb re-analysed the PCR reads in MiXCR, keeping a single row per CDR3 protein. The sample includes roughly 670,000 distinct CDR3 sequences, 59% of them seen just once. The sequencing input was blood. These receptors originate from a girl under 10 years old with multiple sclerosis. Both conserved end residues are part of each CDR3. Fields, in order: D gene, clone size, J gene, V gene, CDR3 protein, CDR3 DNA. D genes are given only for firm matches. Clone sizes are given selectively: once, few, many, or a class where the clone is expanded.

D gene: TRBD2
clone size: few
J gene: TRBJ2-1
V gene: TRBV10-3
CDR3 protein: CAISGGLAGGSNEQFF
CDR3 DNA: TGTGCCATCAGTGGTGGACTAGCGGGAGGCAGCAATGAGCAGTTCTTC

D gene: NA
clone size: NA
J gene: TRBJ2-5
V gene: TRBV7-2
CDR3 protein: CASSLRQGGNEETQYF
CDR3 DNA: TGTGCCAGCAGCTTAAGACAGGGAGGCAATGAAGAGACCCAGTACTTC

D gene: NA
clone size: NA
J gene: TRBJ1-1
V gene: TRBV5-5
CDR3 protein: CASSLSPNLNTEAFF
CDR3 DNA: TGTGCCAGCAGCTTGAGCCCCAATCTCAACACTGAAGCTTTCTTT

D gene: NA
clone size: NA
J gene: TRBJ2-1
V gene: TRBV29-1
CDR3 protein: CSVAEGGRANEQFF
CDR3 DNA: TGCAGCGTTGCTGAGGGAGGAAGGGCCAATGAGCAGTTCTTC

D gene: NA
clone size: NA
J gene: TRBJ2-1
V gene: TRBV7-9
CDR3 protein: CASSLAHGPINEQFF
CDR3 DNA: TGTGCCAGCAGCTTAGCCCACGGGCCGATCAATGAGCAGTTCTTC

D gene: NA
clone size: few
J gene: TRBJ1-6
V gene: TRBV7-8
CDR3 protein: CASSLPSGQNSPLHF
CDR3 DNA: TGTGCCAGCAGCTTACCGTCGGGCCAAAATTCACCCCTCCACTTT

D gene: NA
clone size: NA
J gene: TRBJ1-1
V gene: TRBV20-1
CDR3 protein: CSARELKTANTEAFF
CDR3 DNA: TGCAGTGCTAGAGAACTAAAGACAGCCAACACTGAAGCTTTCTTT

D gene: NA
clone size: NA
J gene: TRBJ2-3
V gene: TRBV4-1
CDR3 protein: CASSQDGHSADTQYF
CDR3 DNA: TGCGCCAGCAGCCAAGACGGACATTCAGCAGATACGCAGTATTTT

D gene: TRBD2
clone size: once
J gene: TRBJ2-7
V gene: TRBV4-1
CDR3 protein: CASSHASGTSYYEQYF
CDR3 DNA: TGCGCCAGCAGCCACGCCTCCGGGACTAGTTACTACGAGCAGTACTTC

D gene: TRBD2
clone size: NA
J gene: TRBJ2-7
V gene: TRBV20-1
CDR3 protein: CSANPPVSGIASYEQYF
CDR3 DNA: TGCAGTGCTAACCCTCCTGTTAGCGGGATCGCTTCCTACGAGCAGTACTTC

D gene: TRBD1
clone size: NA
J gene: TRBJ1-4
V gene: TRBV7-9
CDR3 protein: CASSLYILRGTNEKLFF
CDR3 DNA: TGTGCCAGCAGCTTATATATCCTCAGGGGGACTAATGAAAAACTGTTTTTT

D gene: NA
clone size: NA
J gene: TRBJ1-1
V gene: TRBV21-1
CDR3 protein: CASSKVMGRFNTEAFF
CDR3 DNA: TGTGCCAGCAGCAAAGTGATGGGCCGGTTTAACACTGAAGCTTTCTTT

D gene: TRBD2
clone size: NA
J gene: TRBJ2-7
V gene: TRBV5-1
CDR3 protein: CASSLSWASGVYEQYF
CDR3 DNA: TGCGCCAGCAGCTTGTCTTGGGCTAGCGGAGTCTACGAGCAGTACTTC

D gene: NA
clone size: NA
J gene: TRBJ2-5
V gene: TRBV27
CDR3 protein: CASKGIDIQETQYF
CDR3 DNA: TGTGCCAGCAAGGGCATAGACATCCAAGAGACCCAGTACTTC

D gene: TRBD2
clone size: NA
J gene: TRBJ2-3
V gene: TRBV27
CDR3 protein: CASSFGSGVDTQYF
CDR3 DNA: TGTGCCAGCAGTTTTGGTAGCGGGGTAGATACGCAGTATTTT

D gene: TRBD1
clone size: few
J gene: TRBJ2-5
V gene: TRBV27
CDR3 protein: CASRWTGGPQETQYF
CDR3 DNA: TGTGCCAGCAGGTGGACAGGAGGCCCCCAAGAGACCCAGTACTTC

D gene: NA
clone size: NA
J gene: TRBJ2-1
V gene: TRBV12-3/TRBV12-4
CDR3 protein: CASSGGEQFF
CDR3 DNA: TGTGCCAGCAGTGGCGGTGAGCAGTTCTTC